This TCR beta chain was captured by sequencing in a study of blood T cells in healthy people across ages. A second PCR of 7 to 11 cycles used a sample-barcoded 5' primer and a J-beta primer mix. TCRdb redid the calling of the 5' RACE reads with MiXCR, one entry per CDR3 protein. The sample records 1.4 million or so distinct CDR3 sequences, approximately 43% being singletons. V shed 2 bases and J 1 base; nucleotides not matched to a gene: 2. The CDR3 sequence is 15 residues long. Germline CDR1 MNHEY, CDR2 SVGAGI. This chain joins TRBV6-5 and TRBJ2-3; 8 bases match TRBD1. Sequencing was done on a sample of blood. The clonotype originates from a woman in her late teens or twenties in good health. The CDR3 sequence is CASSYGGQGTDTQYF. Written as DNA, the CDR3 is TGTGCCAGCAGTTACGGGGGACAGGGCACAGATACGCAGTATTTT.